This note documents a single TCR beta chain sequence. The source of the sample is a study of response to subunit inactivated influenza vaccine. TCRdb itself ran the RT-PCR reads through MiXCR, one entry per CDR3 protein. Of around 530,000 distinct CDR3 sequences listed, about 15% are singletons. CDR3 length: 12 residues. The V end lost 5 bases, the J end lost 5 bases, and 9 bases lay between the germline ends. Germline lookup yields CDR1 KGHSH and CDR2 LQKENI. The starting material was CD4+ T cells sorted from PBMCs, obtained about 23 months after vaccination. The chain carries TRBV18 and TRBJ1-1; D gene uncertain. The receptor was isolated from a man between 50 and 69 years old who received an inactivated influenza vaccine. The CDR3 DNA follows: TGTGCCAGCTCAGCAAGTGAGACTGAAGCTTTCTTT. It is translated as CASSASETEAFF.